This T cell receptor beta chain was found in a study of glioma-infiltrating T cells after dendritic cell vaccination. Whole-study context: Autologous tumor lysate-pulsed dendritic cell vaccination was given between the early 2000s and the early 2010s.

V lost 5 bases and J lost 7, with 11 bases in between. This CDR3 region has 13 residues. Germline lookup yields CDR1 LNHNV and CDR2 YYDKDF (reference sequence). The PCR used 60 V beta and 13 J beta primers. Produced via immunoSEQ multiplex PCR; TCRdb's table is partial and in-frame only. The table has some 70,000 clones, 81% seen once. Specimen: blood, collected before dendritic cell vaccination. The TCR originated in a human donor with glioblastoma. The chain joins TRBV15 to TRBJ1-4; D not resolved. CDR3 nucleotide sequence: TGTGCCACCAGCTTTAAACCGGGTGAAAAACTGTTTTTT. It specifies CATSFKPGEKLFF.